A single TCR beta chain is shown here with its context. Its antigen remains unknown. The sample holds other DNA sequences that translate to the same CDR3. These data are taken from a study of cytotoxic CD8 clonotypes in ibrutinib-treated CLL. The overall study: Response was recorded as partial in about 24 patients and complete in 2; at median approximately 63 months, approximately 14 remained remitted and approximately twelve had progressed.

Whole-study findings and limits: Public clonotypes occurred uncommonly; on treatment, they contracted or remained stable.

Target depth was 1 in 200,000 to 1 in 1 million T cells, about 10x per clonotype. The protocol was immunoSEQ multiplex PCR, while the TCRdb copy is restricted to in-frame clones and leaves out a portion. The table lists 110,000 to 150,000 clones, about 76% of them singletons. This CDR3 has 15 amino acids. Germline loops: CDR1 KGHSH, CDR2 LQKENI. V shed 2 bases, J shed 5 bases, and the junction held 3 bases outside the gene matches. Sequencing used PBMCs, obtained after 24 months of ibrutinib treatment. This TCR was sampled from a human donor with chronic lymphocytic leukemia. V usage is TRBV18 and J usage is TRBJ2-2; the match to TRBD1 covers 9 bases. The CDR3 reads CASSPGTGPTGELFF. The CDR3 DNA is TGTGCCAGCTCACCAGGGACAGGGCCGACCGGGGAGCTGTTTTTT.